These 20 T cell receptor beta chains came from one sample sequenced in a study of T-cell reconstitution after alpha-beta-depleted transplantation in children. Construction of the TCRbeta library involved unique molecular identifiers. TCRdb re-derived calls from the PCR reads in MiXCR, one entry per CDR3 protein. This table has around 380,000 distinct CDR3 sequences, 11% appearing once. The source material was PBMCs from the stem cell graft donor, sampled from the stem cell graft. Every receptor here comes from a human donor who donated a stem cell graft to a child with acute myeloid leukemia.

This chain uses TRBV6-1 with TRBJ2-6; 7 nucleotides line up with TRBD1. The V gene end was trimmed by 8 bases and the J gene end by 15 bases; junction bases not matched to a gene: 10. CDR1 and CDR2 from the germline V gene are MNHNS and SASEGT. CDR3 length equals 12 residues. The CDR3 DNA reads as TGTGCCAGCGGGCGACAGGGAGTCGGCCTGACTTTC. Translated, it gives CASGRQGVGLTF.

In its sample, this clonotype was seen many times. V gene TRBV25-1 combines with J gene TRBJ1-1; no firm D call. V gave up 6 bases and J gave up 1 base, with 9 bases separating them. CDR3 length: 13 residues. The V gene's germline CDR1 is MGHDK and CDR2 SYGVNS. The CDR3: CASRASGNTEAFF. The CDR3 coding sequence is TGTGCCAGCAGGGCCAGCGGGAACACTGAAGCTTTCTTT.

The chain is built from TRBV20-1 and TRBJ2-1; weak D call: TRBD1 (6 bases). This CDR3 region has 14 residues. With 8 bases removed from V and 0 bases from J, the gap between germline ends came to 14 bases. CDR1 is DFQATT and CDR2 is SNEGSKA in the germline V gene (reference sequence). Here the CDR3 reads CSSPGQSSYNEQFF. As DNA, the CDR3 is TGCAGTTCCCCCGGACAGAGCTCCTACAATGAGCAGTTCTTC.

This clonotype was found once. Since a much larger clone is just one base distant, this may be a read error. The conserved phenylalanine or tryptophan is not found at the CDR3 terminus, so this likely reflects a read error. The V gene is TRBV3-1, the J gene TRBJ2-1, with 7 bases that match TRBD2. The CDR3 totals 14 residues. CDR1 is LGHDT, CDR2 YNNKEL, per germline (reference sequence). With 6 bases clipped from V and 8 bases from J, the junction kept 10 bases outside the gene matches. CDR3 loop: CASRRDYGSDEQFY. DNA for the CDR3: TGTGCCAGCAGACGGGACTACGGCTCTGATGAGCAGTTCTAC.

This clonotype has just a few counts. The chain has TRBV12-3 or TRBV12-4 and TRBJ2-5, with 11 bases aligning to TRBD2. The CDR3 spans 16 residues. V dropped 3 bases and J dropped 0; count of bases not matched to a gene: 3. In DNA form, the CDR3 reads TGTGCCAGCAGTTTCCGACTAGCGGGGAACCAAGAGACCCAGTACTTC. Its protein product is CASSFRLAGNQETQYF.

This clonotype was counted at least ten times. The J gene is TRBJ2-1, the V gene TRBV20-1; tentative D call: TRBD1 (6 bases). The V and J ends lost 0 bases and 9 bases respectively, with 18 bases between them. In germline, CDR1 is DFQATT, CDR2 SNEGSKA (reference sequence). This CDR3 has 15 amino acids. DNA for the CDR3: TGCAGTGCTAGAGAGTACGGGACACGCCTGGCTGAGCAGTTCTTC. It encodes CSAREYGTRLAEQFF.

This clonotype was counted only a few times. V gene TRBV7-9 combines with J gene TRBJ1-2, with a possible D match to TRBD1 (5 bases). CDR3 length: 14 residues. The V and J ends lost 1 base and 11 bases respectively, with 17 bases between them. Germline lookup yields CDR1 SEHNR and CDR2 FQNEAQ (reference sequence). The CDR3 region is CASSLVTEAMAYTF. CDR3 DNA: TGTGCCAGCAGCTTAGTGACAGAAGCTATGGCTTACACCTTC.

The table lists this clonotype with a few counts. The V call is TRBV12-5, the J call TRBJ2-7; no clear D gene. Trimming took 0 bases from V and 4 from J, leaving 1 base between them. Per the germline V gene, CDR1 is LGHNT and CDR2 is FRNRAP. The CDR3 totals 11 residues. The CDR3 nucleotides read TGTGCTAGTGGTTTGGTGTACGAGCAGTACTTC. Residues: CASGLVYEQYF.

V usage is TRBV29-1 and J usage is TRBJ1-2, with D unclear. V was shortened by 6 bases and J by 2 bases, with 7 bases between the two germline ends. Germline CDR1 SQVTM, CDR2 ANQGSEA. The CDR3 extends over 11 amino acids. This CDR3 is CSVQENYGYTF. CDR3 coding DNA: TGCAGCGTCCAGGAAAACTATGGCTACACCTTC.

This clonotype occurred a few times. This chain uses TRBV29-1 with TRBJ2-7; either TRBD1 or TRBD2 may supply D (5 bases each). This CDR3 is 11 amino acids long. V lost 6 bases and J 5 bases, leaving 11 bases between the germline ends. Germline-derived CDR1 and CDR2 are SQVTM and ANQGSEA. The CDR3 bases are TGCAGCGTACGGGGACGGGACGAGCAGTACGTC. Translated, it gives CSVRGRDEQYV.

This clonotype was recorded a few times. The DNA of the CDR3 is TGTGCCAGCAGCTTAACTTTCTGGAAGGCTAGCGGGGGGAACACCGGGGAGCTGTTTTTT. Its translation is CASSLTFWKASGGNTGELFF. This chain links TRBV7-3 with TRBJ2-2; 10 bases align to TRBD2. Germline V CDR1 and CDR2: SGHTA, FQGTGA. Unmatched junction bases numbered 11, after V lost 0 bases and J lost 1 base. The CDR3 totals 20 residues. The full variable domain, rest sourced from reference TRBV7-3 and TRBJ2-2, is GAGVSQTPSNKVTEKGKYVELRCDPISGHTALYWYRQSLGQGPEFLIYFQGTGAADDSGLPNDRFFAVRPEGSVSTLKIQRTERGDSAVYLCASSLTFWKASGGNTGELFFGEGSRLTVL.

In its sample, this clonotype was seen a few times. This rearrangement joins TRBV20-1 to TRBJ2-7, with 7 bases aligning to TRBD1. The V segment lost 6 bases and the J segment 1 base; nucleotides outside the gene matches: 12. CDR1 and CDR2 from the germline V gene are DFQATT and SNEGSKA (reference sequence). The CDR3 spans 15 residues. The chain's CDR3 is CSAKTTGLRSYEQYF. Here the CDR3 DNA reads TGCAGTGCAAAAACGACAGGGTTGAGATCCTACGAGCAGTACTTC.

A few counts support this clonotype. The V gene is TRBV25-1, the J gene TRBJ2-1; 7 positions match TRBD2. The CDR3 runs 13 residues. The ends lost 8 bases at V and 8 bases at J; junction bases unmatched: 9. Germline lookup yields CDR1 MGHDK and CDR2 SYGVNS. The CDR3 bases are TGTGCCAGCGGGATAGCGGGCGGGGATGAGCAGTTCTTC. This encodes CASGIAGGDEQFF.

The chain combines TRBV3-1 with TRBJ2-1; a weak D match, TRBD2 (5 bases). V was cut by 0 bases and J by 0 bases, with 12 bases left in between. Germline V lookup: CDR1 LGHDT, CDR2 YNNKEL (reference sequence). The CDR3 runs to 17 residues. The CDR3 bases are TGTGCCAGCAGCCAAGAAGTAGCGACAAGCTCCTACAATGAGCAGTTCTTC. Protein: CASSQEVATSSYNEQFF.

This clonotype was counted only a few times. J is TRBJ2-1 and V is TRBV12-3 or TRBV12-4, with D maybe TRBD1 (6 bases). Trimming cost V 4 bases and J 6 bases, with 10 bases left between them. The CDR3 has 13 amino acids. In DNA, the CDR3 is TGTGCCAGCAGTTCAACAGGGATCAATGAGCAGTTCTTC. This codes for CASSSTGINEQFF.

This chain joins TRBV7-8 and TRBJ2-3; 8 bases align to TRBD2. The CDR3 consists of 19 residues. The germline gives CDR1 SGHVS, CDR2 FQNEAQ. After removal of 5 bases from V and 1 base from J, the junction contained 17 bases not matched to a gene. The CDR3 sequence is CASSPPASGWGIGTDTQYF. The DNA for the CDR3 is TGTGCCAGCAGCCCACCGGCTAGCGGGTGGGGCATTGGCACAGATACGCAGTATTTT.

J is TRBJ2-5 and V is TRBV5-1; D call uncertain. This CDR3 contains 17 residues. CDR1 is SGHRS, CDR2 YFSETQ, per germline. The V end lost 0 bases, the J end lost 0 bases, and 15 bases lay between the germline ends. The CDR3 is CASSLGINLLYQETQYF. The CDR3 region has the DNA TGCGCCAGCAGCTTGGGGATTAATTTGCTGTACCAAGAGACCCAGTACTTC.

This clonotype was detected many times. The V and J genes are TRBV4-1 and TRBJ2-1; TRBD2 matches 7 bases. The CDR3 sequence is 14 residues long. Trimming removed 1 base from V and 7 bases from J; junction bases left unmatched: 4. Germline lookup yields CDR1 MGHRA and CDR2 YSYEKL. CDR3 DNA: TGCGCCAGCAGCCAAGTTCCTAGCGGTAATGAGCAGTTCTTC. This translates into CASSQVPSGNEQFF.

The chain uses TRBV10-3 and TRBJ1-3; no definite D call. Trimming cost V 3 bases and J 2 bases, with 11 bases left between them. The CDR3 is made up of 15 amino acids. CDR1 is ENHRY, CDR2 SYGVKD, per germline. The CDR3 here is CAISDYTNAGNTIYF. The CDR3 bases are TGTGCCATCAGTGATTACACGAACGCTGGAAACACCATATATTTT.

This clonotype was detected ten times or more. The rearrangement links TRBV5-5 to TRBJ1-1; unclear D gene. Germline V gene data show CDR1 as SGHKS and CDR2 as YYEKEE (reference sequence). There are 12 residues in the CDR3. The V end lost 4 bases, the J end lost 1 base, and 5 bases lay between the germline ends. For the CDR3, the DNA is TGTGCCAGCAGCGGACCGAACACTGAAGCTTTCTTT. Encoded protein: CASSGPNTEAFF. Together with reference TRBV5-5 and TRBJ1-1, the CDR3 gives the full variable domain: DAGVTQSPTHLIKTRGQQVTLRCSPISGHKSVSWYQQVLGQGPQFIFQYYEKEERGRGNFPDRFSARQFPNYSSELNVNALLLGDSALYLCASSGPNTEAFFGQGTRLTVV.